This TCR beta chain comes out of a study of PD-1 blockade in classical Hodgkin lymphoma (dated by TCRdb to 2020 to 2021). The study in broad terms: Nivolumab dosing was 3 mg/kg intravenously every 2 weeks, continuing until either disease progression or unacceptable toxicity. To define a peripheral blood immune signature of response to PD-1 blockade in classical Hodgkin lymphoma, the study combined TCR beta sequencing with CyTOF.

Measured from the cysteine to the phenylalanine, the CDR3 is 15 residues long. Only the CDR3 region is kept as DNA, spanning 45 bases read in frame from base 1. V drops 2 bases and J drops 5 bases, leaving 15 bases in between. As encoded in the germline V gene, CDR1 is SGHRS while CDR2 is YFSETQ. Here is what the overall study found, with its caveats: CD4+ but not CD8+ TCR diversity rose significantly by C4D1 (p=0.0027 vs p=0.16), most apparent in complete responders (p=0.02). Lower diversity was seen in patients whose nivolumab began less than 1 year after ASCT, and these patients were left out of later analyses so that immune reconstitution would not confound the results. Trial patients with a complete response had baseline diversity similar to that of newly diagnosed patients, while partial responders and progressors had significantly lower diversity. Baseline TCR diversity was reported to be lower in newly diagnosed patients than in healthy donors and to be lower still in relapsed/refractory patients. The study was limited to a single clinical trial cohort, and causes of repertoire differences, possibly disease activity or prior therapy, remained undefined.

The time point tag for this specimen amounts to: cycle 2 day 1 (C2D1) of nivolumab. Every trial patient had relapsed following autologous stem cell transplantation, and prior brentuximab vedotin exposure was what differed among cohorts A, B and C. The trial cohort was composed of 55 to 65 patients with relapsed/refractory classical Hodgkin lymphoma, for whom complete response, partial response or progressive disease was recorded as best overall response. In the multi-cohort phase II CheckMate 205 trial, trial patients received single-agent nivolumab. Best overall response was determined by an independent review committee according to the 2007 International Working Group response criteria. Trial PBMCs were collected just before the start of nivolumab (C1D1) and during therapy at cycle 2 day 1 and cycle 4 day 1. Peripheral blood was collected in 8 mL Vacutainer Cell Preparation Tubes, from which PBMCs were isolated by centrifugation and then cryopreserved.

With respect to this clone: What antigen it recognizes has not been identified. No base-level quality is on record; no much larger clone is a single base apart.

Genomic DNA was extracted with the Qiagen DNeasy kit from unsorted PBMCs and from negatively selected CD4+ and CD8+ fractions. Amplification of TCR beta CDR3 regions was done by immunoSEQ multiplex PCR with primers that anneal to V and J segments. A synthetic immune receptor repertoire was used to minimize amplification bias, and any remaining bias was removed computationally after sequencing. The authors processed their data as follows. Custom Python scripts were used to quantify repertoire diversity as the Shannon entropy index. Unsorted, CD4+ and CD8+ repertoires were analyzed separately, except for combined analyses in which CD4+ and CD8+ sequences were merged in silico. Clonal expansion was defined as a frequency increase of at least 2-fold after treatment compared with C1D1, and clones undetected at baseline were assigned a pseudocount of 0.5. Clones with 0 or 1 copy at C1D1 were defined as singleton clones, while clones with 2 or more copies were defined as non-singleton clones. By matching protein sequences in sorted samples from the same patient, clones expanded in unsorted samples were annotated as CD4+, CD8+ or unknown. Wilcoxon tests were applied to paired samples to test diversity changes from C1D1 to C4D1. TCRdb carries this immuneACCESS record with in-frame sequences only. Its versions omit some clonotypes, under half of them owing to an unresolved V gene in the studies checked, with the rest unexplained. That table gives V, J and clone size, and the DNA gave D and trimming. This sample is represented by under 70,000 clones; about 70% of them were singletons. Clones ranked in the top ten supply approximately 9.9% of the sample.

The clonotype was recovered from a human donor with classical Hodgkin lymphoma. Recombination joined TRBV5-1 with TRBJ2-3; the D match is possibly TRBD1 or TRBD2, with 5 bases aligned in each. The source was peripheral blood mononuclear cells (PBMCs), collected before the second cycle of nivolumab. The CDR3 has the sequence CASSFTGTEGDTQYF. The base sequence is TGCGCCAGCAGCTTCACAGGTACCGAGGGAGATACGCAGTATTTT.